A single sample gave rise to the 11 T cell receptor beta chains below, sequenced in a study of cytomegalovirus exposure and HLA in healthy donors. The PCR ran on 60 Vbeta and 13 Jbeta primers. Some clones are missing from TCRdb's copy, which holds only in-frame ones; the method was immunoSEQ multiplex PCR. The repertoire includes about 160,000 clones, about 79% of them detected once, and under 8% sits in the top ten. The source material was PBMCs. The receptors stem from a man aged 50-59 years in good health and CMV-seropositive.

CDR3 in amino acids: CASSSYGVDRATQPQHF. CDR3 nucleotides: TGTGCCAGCAGCTCCTACGGCGTGGACAGGGCGACCCAGCCCCAGCATTTT. The chain has TRBV5-6 and TRBJ1-5, with 8 bases fitting TRBD1. Per germline, CDR1 SGHDT and CDR2 YYEEEE. V shed 3 bases and J 7 bases; nucleotides not matched to a gene: 15. This CDR3 region has 17 residues.

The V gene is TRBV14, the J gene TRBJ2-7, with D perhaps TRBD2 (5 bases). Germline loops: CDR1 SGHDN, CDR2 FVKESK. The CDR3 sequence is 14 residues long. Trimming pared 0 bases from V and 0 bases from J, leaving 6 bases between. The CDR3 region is CASSQDGVSYEQYF. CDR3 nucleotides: TGTGCCAGCAGCCAAGACGGGGTCTCCTACGAGCAGTACTTC.

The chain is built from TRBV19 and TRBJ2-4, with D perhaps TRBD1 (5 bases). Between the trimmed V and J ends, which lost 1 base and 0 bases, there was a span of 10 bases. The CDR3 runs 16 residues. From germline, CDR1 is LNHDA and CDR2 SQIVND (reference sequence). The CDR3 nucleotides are TGTGCCAGTAGTATAGTAGGGGAACTAGCCAAAAACATTCAGTACTTC. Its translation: CASSIVGELAKNIQYF.

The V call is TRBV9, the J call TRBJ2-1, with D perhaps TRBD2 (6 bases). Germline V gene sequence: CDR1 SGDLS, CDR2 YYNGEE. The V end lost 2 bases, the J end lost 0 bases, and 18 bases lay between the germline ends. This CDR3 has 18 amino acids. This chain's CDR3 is CASSVQGGGVGSYNEQFF. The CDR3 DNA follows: TGTGCCAGCAGCGTCCAGGGAGGAGGTGTCGGCTCCTACAATGAGCAGTTCTTC.

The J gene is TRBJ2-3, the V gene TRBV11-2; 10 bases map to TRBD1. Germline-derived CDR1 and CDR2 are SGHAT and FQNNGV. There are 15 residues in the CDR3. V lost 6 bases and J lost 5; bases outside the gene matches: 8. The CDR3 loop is CASRKQTGGRDTQYF. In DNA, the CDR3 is TGTGCCAGCAGGAAACAGACAGGGGGCCGAGATACGCAGTATTTT.

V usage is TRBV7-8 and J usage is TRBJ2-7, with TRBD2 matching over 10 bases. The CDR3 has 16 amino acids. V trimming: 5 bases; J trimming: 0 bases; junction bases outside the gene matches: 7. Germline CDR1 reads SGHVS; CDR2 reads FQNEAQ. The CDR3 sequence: CASSGRLAGDSYEQYF. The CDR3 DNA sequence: TGTGCCAGCAGCGGGAGGCTAGCGGGGGACTCCTACGAGCAGTACTTC.

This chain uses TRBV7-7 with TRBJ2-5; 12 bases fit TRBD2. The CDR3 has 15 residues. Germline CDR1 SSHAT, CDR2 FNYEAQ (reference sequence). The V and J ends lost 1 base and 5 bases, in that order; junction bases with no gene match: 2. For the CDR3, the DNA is TGTGCCAGCAGCTTAGGACTAGCGGGGGCGGAGACCCAGTACTTC. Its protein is CASSLGLAGAETQYF.

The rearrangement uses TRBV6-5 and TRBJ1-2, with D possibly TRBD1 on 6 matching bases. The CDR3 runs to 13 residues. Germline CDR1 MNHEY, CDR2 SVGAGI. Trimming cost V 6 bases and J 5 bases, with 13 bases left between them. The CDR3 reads CASSYREGYGYTF. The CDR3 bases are TGTGCCAGCAGCTACAGGGAGGGTTATGGCTACACCTTC.

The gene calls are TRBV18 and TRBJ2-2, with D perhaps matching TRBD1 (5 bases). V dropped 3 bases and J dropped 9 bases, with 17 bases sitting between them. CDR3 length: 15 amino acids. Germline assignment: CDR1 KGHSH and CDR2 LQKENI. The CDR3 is CASSPEAGPRRELFF. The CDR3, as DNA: TGTGCCAGCTCACCTGAGGCAGGGCCAAGACGGGAGCTGTTTTTT. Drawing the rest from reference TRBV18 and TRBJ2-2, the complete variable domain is NAGVMQNPRHLVRRRGQEARLRCSPMKGHSHVYWYRQLPEEGLKFMVYLQKENIIDESGMPKERFSAEFPKEGPSILRIQQVVRGDSAAYFCASSPEAGPRRELFFGEGSRLTVL.

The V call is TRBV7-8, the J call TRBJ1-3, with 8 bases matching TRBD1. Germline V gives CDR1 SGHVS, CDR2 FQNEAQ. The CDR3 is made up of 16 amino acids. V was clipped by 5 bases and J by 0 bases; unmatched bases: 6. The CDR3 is CASSLGQGFSGNTIYF. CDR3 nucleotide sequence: TGTGCCAGCAGCCTCGGACAGGGCTTCTCTGGAAACACCATATATTTT.

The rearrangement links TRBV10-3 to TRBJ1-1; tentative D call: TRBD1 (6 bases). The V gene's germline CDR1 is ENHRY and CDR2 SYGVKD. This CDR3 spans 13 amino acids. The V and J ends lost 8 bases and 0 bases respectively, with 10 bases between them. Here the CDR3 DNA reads TGTGCCATCTCTCAGGGGATGAACACTGAAGCTTTCTTT. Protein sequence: CAISQGMNTEAFF.